This paragraph covers one T cell receptor beta chain sequence. This clonotype was seen a few times. The target of this receptor is not known. No per-base quality is available; no much larger clone lies one base away. Relative to germline, V is 10 bases shorter and J is 4 bases shorter, with 16 bases between their ends. The germline V gene encodes CDR1 ENHRY and CDR2 SYGVKD. The CDR3 holds 14 amino acids from the cysteine to the phenylalanine. The entry retains the CDR3 DNA only, 42 bases that are in frame from base 1. Every donor in the study was a healthy Caucasian. The twin cohort consisted of three pairs of female monozygotic twins, all aged about 18 to 29 years. Positive isolation kits from Invitrogen were used to isolate the CD4+ and CD8+ T cell populations. The sample comes from a study of identical twins listed by TCRdb under 2016. Study-wide context: TCR alpha and beta repertoires from monozygotic twins, unrelated adults of various ages and cord blood were deep-sequenced to test whether fetal clonotypes persist. To rule out contamination, replicate twin experiments were performed at different times with different library preparation protocols.

Libraries came from 5' RACE. The instrument given in TCRdb is Illumina HiSeq 2000. Template switching added a universal primer binding site, and the final cDNA carried a unique molecular identifier that allowed TCR cDNA molecules to be counted accurately. Specific primers in the conserved constant-segment region were used to synthesize first-strand cDNA for the TCR alpha and beta chains. To control for contamination, each cDNA library was double barcoded with a SMART-Mk sample barcode plus Illumina barcodes. TruSeq adapter sequences, together with Illumina sample barcodes, were added in two successive PCR steps. The Illumina HiSeq platform was used with custom primers to sequence TCR alpha and beta cDNA libraries. In the original analysis: MiGEC processed the raw reads to extract unique molecular identifiers, while MiXCR was used to determine the CDR3 positions. For each individual, recombination models were inferred using an EM algorithm with the repgenHMM and IGoR tools. The tcR package in R was used for shared clonotype analysis, with sharing normalized by the product of cloneset sizes. To study raw recombination without the effects of thymic and clonal selection, out-of-frame nonproductive sequences were analyzed. In TCRdb, the public reads were trimmed at Q25 with fastp and aligned with MiXCR, with productive beta chains retained. When rows share a CDR3 protein, they turn into one entry using the most common DNA and genes. TCRdb, not the authors, supplied the V and J calls. The sample table shows around 490,000 distinct CDR3 sequences, and about 22% are seen once. The ten largest clones capture more than 0.4% of the sample.

Findings and caveats that apply to the study as a whole: Out-of-frame TCR alpha sequences shared between twins showed an excess of low generation-probability sequences compared with coincidental sharing between unrelated individuals. Out-of-frame TCR alpha sharing in monozygotic twins was systematically underestimated by recombination models, whereas sharing between unrelated individuals was in agreement with the recombination models. Excess twin sharing in beta out-of-frame sequences was weaker because fewer shared sequences lowered the signal-to-noise ratio. Zero-insertion analyses could be partly confounded by invariant T cells such as MAIT and iNKT, although diverse VJ usage argued against such confounding for most clonotypes. Fewer insertions were carried by abundant cord blood beta clonotypes, a similar but weaker trend appeared in young adult naive repertoires, and no such trend appeared in memory repertoires. Because the same donors could not be followed over many years, the conclusions relied on cross-sectional statistical analysis.

The sample was also linked to a second study, of yellow fever vaccine responses in identical twins. Per that second paper: According to the authors, the vaccine-induced T cell response in identical twins seemed to be partly convergent and partly specific to each individual. In the study, vaccine-responding T cell clones were precisely tracked in identical twins.

Sequencing input: CD4+ T cells sorted from blood. The sequence came from a young woman in good health. Recombination connected TRBV10-3 to TRBJ1-4; the D gene is possibly TRBD1, with 5 bases matching. In nucleotide form, the sequence is TGTGCCACCAGACCGGGGCTAGATAATGAAAAACTGTTTTTT. Translation gives CATRPGLDNEKLFF.